This T cell receptor beta chain was sequenced in a study of beta chain features in type 1 diabetes. Study conclusions and caveats: The study found moderately but significantly shorter TCRB CDR3s in all four CD4+ subsets of Type 1 diabetes patients.

From germline, CDR1 is MGHDK and CDR2 SYGVNS. The V gene lost 6 bases and the J gene lost 7 bases, with 7 bases spanning the gap. This CDR3 has 11 amino acids. In this sample, this clone turned up a few times. The antigen remains undetermined. All of the isolated RNA was reverse transcribed, so expressed TCRB transcripts were sequenced. Generated by immunoSEQ multiplex PCR, the TCRdb table keeps only in-frame clones and is missing some. In the table there are under 130,000 clones, 25% to 35% of which are singletons. The receptor was isolated from a woman aged 18-29 years with type 1 diabetes. V is TRBV25-1 and J is TRBJ2-1, with D possibly TRBD1 on 5 matching bases. The source material was central memory CD4+ T cells from blood. DNA for the CDR3: TGTGCCAGCAGGGGGCAAAATGAGCAGTTCTTC. Translating gives CASRGQNEQFF.